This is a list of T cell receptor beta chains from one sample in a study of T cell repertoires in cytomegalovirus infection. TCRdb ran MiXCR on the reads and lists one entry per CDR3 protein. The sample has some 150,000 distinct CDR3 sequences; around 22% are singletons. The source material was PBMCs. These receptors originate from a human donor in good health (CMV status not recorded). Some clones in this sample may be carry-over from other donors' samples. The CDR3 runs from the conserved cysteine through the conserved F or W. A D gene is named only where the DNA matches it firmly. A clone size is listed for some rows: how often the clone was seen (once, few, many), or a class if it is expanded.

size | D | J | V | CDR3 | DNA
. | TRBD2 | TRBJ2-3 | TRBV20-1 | CSALVGLAALKDTQYF | TGCAGTGCATTAGTCGGTCTAGCGGCACTCAAAGATACGCAGTATTTT
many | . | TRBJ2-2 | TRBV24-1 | CATSVGSGELFF | TGTGCCACCAGTGTAGGGTCCGGGGAGCTGTTTTTT
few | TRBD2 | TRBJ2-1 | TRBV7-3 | CASSLTPGGGRGEQFF | TGTGCCAGCAGCTTAACGCCGGGAGGGGGACGCGGTGAGCAGTTCTTC
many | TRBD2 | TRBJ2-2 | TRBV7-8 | CASSFGLGGNTGELFF | TGTGCCAGCAGCTTCGGACTAGGAGGGAACACCGGGGAGCTGTTTTTT
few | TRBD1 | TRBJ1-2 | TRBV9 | CASSTRQGVHGYTF | TGTGCCAGCAGCACGCGACAGGGAGTACATGGCTACACCTTC
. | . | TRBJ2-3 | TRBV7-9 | CASSLVTSPGTDTQYF | TGTGCCAGCAGCTTAGTGACTTCCCCTGGCACAGATACGCAGTATTTT
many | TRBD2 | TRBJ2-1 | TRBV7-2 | CASSPLTSGGNEQFF | TGTGCCAGCAGCCCGTTGACTAGCGGGGGCAATGAGCAGTTCTTC
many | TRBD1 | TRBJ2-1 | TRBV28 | CASSSGGEQFF | TGTGCCAGCAGTTCAGGGGGTGAGCAGTTCTTC
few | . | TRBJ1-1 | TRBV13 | CASSLYGGVTEAFF | TGTGCCAGCAGCTTATACGGGGGGGTCACTGAAGCTTTCTTT
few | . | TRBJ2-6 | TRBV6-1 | CASTGQSAGANVLTF | TGTGCCAGCACTGGACAATCGGCTGGGGCCAACGTCCTGACTTTC
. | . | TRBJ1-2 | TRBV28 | CASSSLPGANGYTF | TGTGCCAGCAGTTCCCTCCCGGGGGCAAATGGCTACACCTTC
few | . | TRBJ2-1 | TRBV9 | CASSVGSFGEQFF | TGTGCCAGCAGCGTAGGGTCCTTTGGTGAGCAGTTCTTC
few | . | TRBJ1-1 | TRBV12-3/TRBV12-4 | CASSQPVGDTEAFF | TGTGCCAGCAGCCAACCGGTCGGGGACACTGAAGCTTTCTTT
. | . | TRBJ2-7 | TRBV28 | CASSSRAYEQYF | TGTGCCAGCAGTTCGCGGGCCTACGAGCAGTACTTC
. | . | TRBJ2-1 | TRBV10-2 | CASSFAGNTPNEQFF | TGCGCCAGCAGTTTTGCGGGGAACACACCCAATGAGCAGTTCTTC
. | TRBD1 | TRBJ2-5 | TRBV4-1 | CASSQGTGVLGSQETQYF | TGCGCCAGCAGCCAAGGAACAGGGGTGTTAGGGAGCCAAGAGACCCAGTACTTC
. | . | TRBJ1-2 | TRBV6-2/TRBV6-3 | CASSFDSTYGYTF | TGTGCCAGCAGCTTCGACAGTACCTATGGCTACACCTTC
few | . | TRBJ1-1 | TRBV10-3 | CAISAEFTEAFF | TGTGCCATCAGTGCCGAATTCACTGAAGCTTTCTTT
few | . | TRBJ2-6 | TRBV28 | CASGTRTGANVLTF | TGTGCCAGCGGGACACGGACGGGGGCCAACGTCCTGACTTTC
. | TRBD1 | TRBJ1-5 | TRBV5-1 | CASSFGTDNQPQHF | TGCGCCAGCAGCTTTGGGACAGACAATCAGCCCCAGCATTTT
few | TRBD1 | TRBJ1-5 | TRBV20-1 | CSASATTGAGLDQPQHF | TGCAGTGCTAGTGCGACCACAGGGGCAGGGCTAGATCAGCCCCAGCATTTT
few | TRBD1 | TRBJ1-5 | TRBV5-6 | CASQDRGGNQPQHF | TGTGCCAGCCAAGACAGGGGAGGCAATCAGCCCCAGCATTTT
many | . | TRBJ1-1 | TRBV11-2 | CASSLSLGRTEAFF | TGTGCCAGCAGCTTAAGTTTAGGGAGGACTGAAGCTTTCTTT
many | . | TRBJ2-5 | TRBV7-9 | CASSFPTGRETQYF | TGTGCCAGCAGCTTCCCTACAGGGAGGGAGACCCAGTACTTC
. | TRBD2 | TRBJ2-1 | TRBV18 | CASSSKVSGAPSYNEQFF | TGTGCCAGCTCATCGAAAGTTAGCGGGGCACCCTCCTACAATGAGCAGTTCTTC
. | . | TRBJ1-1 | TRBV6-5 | CASRPGTSNTEAFF | TGTGCCAGCAGGCCCGGGACGTCGAACACTGAAGCTTTCTTT
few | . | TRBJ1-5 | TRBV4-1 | CASSQESGHYSNQPQHF | TGCGCCAGCAGCCAGGAATCAGGACATTATAGCAATCAGCCCCAGCATTTT
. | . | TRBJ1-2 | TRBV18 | CASSPATEYGYTF | TGTGCCAGCTCACCAGCGACAGAGTATGGCTACACCTTC
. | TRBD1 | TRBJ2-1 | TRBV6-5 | CATRMGQGYNEQFF | TGTGCCACCCGGATGGGACAGGGGTACAATGAGCAGTTCTTC
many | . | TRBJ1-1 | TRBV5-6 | CASSFRAVGNTEAFF | TGTGCCAGCAGCTTCAGGGCCGTTGGGAACACTGAAGCTTTCTTT
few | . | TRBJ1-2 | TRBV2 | CASRTEPGDYGYTF | TGTGCCAGCAGAACCGAGCCGGGGGATTATGGCTACACCTTC
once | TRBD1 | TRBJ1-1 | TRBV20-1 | CSASTRDRDTEAFF | TGCAGTGCTAGTACCCGGGACAGGGACACTGAAGCTTTCTTT
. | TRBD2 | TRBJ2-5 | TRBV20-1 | CSAWTSGRRGNQETQYF | TGCAGTGCTTGGACTAGCGGGAGGAGGGGGAACCAAGAGACCCAGTACTTC
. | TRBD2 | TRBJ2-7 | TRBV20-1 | CSASWGGQYF | TGCAGTGCTAGTTGGGGGGGGCAGTACTTC
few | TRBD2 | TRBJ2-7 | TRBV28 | CASSRIHLAGAYEQYF | TGTGCCAGCAGCCGGATCCATCTAGCGGGGGCCTACGAGCAGTACTTC
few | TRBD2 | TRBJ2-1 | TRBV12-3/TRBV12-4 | CASRPQRGGAYNEQFF | TGTGCCAGCAGACCCCAGCGGGGGGGCGCCTACAATGAGCAGTTCTTC
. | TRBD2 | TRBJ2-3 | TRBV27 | CASSAIAGVRSDTQYF | TGTGCCAGCAGTGCCATAGCGGGAGTGCGCTCAGATACGCAGTATTTT
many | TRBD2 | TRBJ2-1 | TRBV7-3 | CASSKGLGFNEQFF | TGTGCCAGCAGTAAGGGACTAGGGTTTAATGAGCAGTTCTTC
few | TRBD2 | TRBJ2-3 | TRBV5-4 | CASRRGLAGTDTQYF | TGTGCCAGCAGGCGGGGACTAGCGGGAACAGATACGCAGTATTTT
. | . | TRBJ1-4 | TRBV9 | CASSTRGAREEKLFF | TGTGCCAGCAGCACCCGGGGAGCCCGAGAAGAAAAACTGTTTTTT
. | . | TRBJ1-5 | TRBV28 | CASLQVSEPQHF | TGTGCCAGTTTACAGGTATCCGAGCCCCAGCATTTT
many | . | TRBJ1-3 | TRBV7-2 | CASSTGLNTIYF | TGTGCCAGCAGCACAGGGTTAAACACCATATATTTT